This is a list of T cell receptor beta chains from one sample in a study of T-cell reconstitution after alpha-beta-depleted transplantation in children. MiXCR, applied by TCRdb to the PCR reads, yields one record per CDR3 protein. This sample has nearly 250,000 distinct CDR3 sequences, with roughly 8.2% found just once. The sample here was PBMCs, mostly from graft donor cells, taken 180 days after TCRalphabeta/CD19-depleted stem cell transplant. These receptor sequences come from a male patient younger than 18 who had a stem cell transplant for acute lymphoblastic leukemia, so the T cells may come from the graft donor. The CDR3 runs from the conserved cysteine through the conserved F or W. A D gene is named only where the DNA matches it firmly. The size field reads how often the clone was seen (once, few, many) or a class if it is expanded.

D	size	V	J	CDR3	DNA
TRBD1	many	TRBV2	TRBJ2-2	CASSAKTGGYGELFF	TGTGCCAGCAGTGCGAAAACAGGGGGGTACGGGGAGCTGTTTTTT
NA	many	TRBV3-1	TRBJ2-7	CASSQDPGRYTYEQYF	TGTGCCAGCAGCCAAGACCCGGGGAGATACACCTACGAGCAGTACTTC
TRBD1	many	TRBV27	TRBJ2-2	CASILTTGITGELFF	TGTGCCAGCATCCTAACGACAGGGATCACCGGGGAGCTGTTTTTT
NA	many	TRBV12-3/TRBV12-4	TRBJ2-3	CASSFLARTDTQYF	TGTGCCAGCAGTTTCCTGGCCCGCACAGATACGCAGTATTTT
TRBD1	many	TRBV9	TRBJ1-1	CASSFRTGDDEAFF	TGTGCCAGCAGCTTTAGGACAGGAGATGATGAAGCTTTCTTT
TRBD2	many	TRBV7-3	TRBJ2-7	CASSAGRGVGYEQYF	TGTGCCAGCAGCGCCGGGAGGGGCGTAGGCTACGAGCAGTACTTC
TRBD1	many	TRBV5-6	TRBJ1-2	CASRTGTGERNYGYTF	TGTGCCAGCAGAACCGGGACAGGGGAAAGAAACTATGGCTACACCTTC
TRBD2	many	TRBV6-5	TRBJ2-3	CASSYMSTSGPDTQYF	TGTGCCAGCAGTTACATGAGTACTAGCGGTCCAGATACGCAGTATTTT
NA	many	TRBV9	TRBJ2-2	CASSATVTAGELFF	TGTGCCAGCAGCGCCACGGTAACTGCCGGGGAGCTGTTTTTT
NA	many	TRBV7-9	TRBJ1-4	CASTFPQGVFEKLFF	TGTGCCAGCACCTTTCCCCAGGGAGTTTTTGAAAAACTGTTTTTT